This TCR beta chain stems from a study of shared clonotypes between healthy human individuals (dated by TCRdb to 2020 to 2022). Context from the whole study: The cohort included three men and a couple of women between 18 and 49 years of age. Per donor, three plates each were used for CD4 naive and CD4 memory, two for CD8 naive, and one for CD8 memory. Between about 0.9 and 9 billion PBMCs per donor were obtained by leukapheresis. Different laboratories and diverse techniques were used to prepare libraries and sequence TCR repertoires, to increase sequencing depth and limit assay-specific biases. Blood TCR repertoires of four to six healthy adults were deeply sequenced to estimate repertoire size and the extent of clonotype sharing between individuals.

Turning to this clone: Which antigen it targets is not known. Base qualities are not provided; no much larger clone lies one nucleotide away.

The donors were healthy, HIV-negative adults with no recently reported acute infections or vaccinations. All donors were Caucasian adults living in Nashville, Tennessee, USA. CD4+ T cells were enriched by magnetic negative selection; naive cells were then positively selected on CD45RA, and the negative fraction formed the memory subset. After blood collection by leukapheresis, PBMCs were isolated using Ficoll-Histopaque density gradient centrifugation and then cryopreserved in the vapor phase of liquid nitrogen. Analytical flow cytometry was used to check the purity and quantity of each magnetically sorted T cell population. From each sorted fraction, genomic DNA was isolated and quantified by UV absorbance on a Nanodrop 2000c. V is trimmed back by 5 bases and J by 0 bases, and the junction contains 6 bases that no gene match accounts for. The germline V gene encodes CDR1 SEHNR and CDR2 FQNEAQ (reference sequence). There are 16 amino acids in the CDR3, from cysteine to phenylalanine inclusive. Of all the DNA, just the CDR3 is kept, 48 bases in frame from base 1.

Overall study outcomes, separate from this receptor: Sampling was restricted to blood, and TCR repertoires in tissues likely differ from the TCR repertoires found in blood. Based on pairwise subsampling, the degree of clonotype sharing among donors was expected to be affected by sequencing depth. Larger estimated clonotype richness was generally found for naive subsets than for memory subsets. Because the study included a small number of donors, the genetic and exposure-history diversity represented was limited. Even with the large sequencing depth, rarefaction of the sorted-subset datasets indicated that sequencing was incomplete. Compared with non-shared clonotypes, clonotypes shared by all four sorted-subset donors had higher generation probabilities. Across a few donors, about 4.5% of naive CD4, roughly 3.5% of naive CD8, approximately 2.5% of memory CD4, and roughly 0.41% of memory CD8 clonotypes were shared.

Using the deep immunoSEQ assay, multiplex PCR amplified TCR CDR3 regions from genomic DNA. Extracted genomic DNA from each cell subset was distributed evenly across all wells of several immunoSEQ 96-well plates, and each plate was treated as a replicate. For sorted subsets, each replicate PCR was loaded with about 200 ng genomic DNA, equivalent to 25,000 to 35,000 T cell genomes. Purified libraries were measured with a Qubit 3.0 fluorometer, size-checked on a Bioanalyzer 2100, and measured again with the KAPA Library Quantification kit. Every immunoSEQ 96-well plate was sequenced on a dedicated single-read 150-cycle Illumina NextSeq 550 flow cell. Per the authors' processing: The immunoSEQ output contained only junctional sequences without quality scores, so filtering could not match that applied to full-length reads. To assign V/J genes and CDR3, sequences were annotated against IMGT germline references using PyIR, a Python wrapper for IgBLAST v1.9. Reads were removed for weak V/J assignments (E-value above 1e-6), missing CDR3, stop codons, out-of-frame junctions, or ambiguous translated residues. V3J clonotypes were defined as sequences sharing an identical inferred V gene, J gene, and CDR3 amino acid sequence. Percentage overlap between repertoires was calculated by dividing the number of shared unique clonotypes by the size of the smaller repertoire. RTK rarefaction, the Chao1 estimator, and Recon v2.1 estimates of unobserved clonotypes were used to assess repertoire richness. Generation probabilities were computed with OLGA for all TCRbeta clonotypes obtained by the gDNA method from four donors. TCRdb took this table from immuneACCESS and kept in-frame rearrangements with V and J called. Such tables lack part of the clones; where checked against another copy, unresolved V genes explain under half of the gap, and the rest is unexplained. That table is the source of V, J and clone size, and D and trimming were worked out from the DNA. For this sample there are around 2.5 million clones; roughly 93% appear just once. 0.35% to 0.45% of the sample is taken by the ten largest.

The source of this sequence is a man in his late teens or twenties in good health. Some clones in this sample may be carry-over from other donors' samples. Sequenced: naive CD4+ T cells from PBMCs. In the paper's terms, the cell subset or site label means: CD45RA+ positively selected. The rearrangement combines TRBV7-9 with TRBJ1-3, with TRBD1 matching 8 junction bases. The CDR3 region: CASSPWDRNSGNTIYF. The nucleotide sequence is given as TGTGCCAGCAGCCCCTGGGACAGGAACTCTGGAAACACCATATATTTT.